The rows below give T cell receptor beta chains drawn from one sample of a study of cytomegalovirus exposure and HLA in healthy donors. Produced via immunoSEQ multiplex PCR; TCRdb's table is partial and in-frame only. Of more than 65,000 clones in the sample, around 92% were seen once. The sequenced sample consisted of PBMCs. These receptors originate from a young man in good health and CMV-seronegative. CDR3s include the opening cysteine and the closing phenylalanine or tryptophan. D genes are given only for firm matches. Clone size appears in some rows only: once, few, many, or a class for an expanded clone.

D gene	clone size	V gene	CDR3 length	J gene	CDR3 DNA	CDR3 protein
.	.	TRBV14	16	TRBJ2-3	TGTGCCAGCAGCCAAGATATGGGACATATCACAGATACGCAGTATTTT	CASSQDMGHITDTQYF
.	.	TRBV7-2	14	TRBJ1-2	TGTGCCAGCAGCCCGTACACCGGGGACTATGGCTACACCTTC	CASSPYTGDYGYTF
.	.	TRBV6-1	11	TRBJ1-2	TGTGCCAGCTCCGCCGCGGGTGGCTACACCTTC	CASSAAGGYTF
TRBD2	.	TRBV7-9	19	TRBJ2-3	TGTGCCAGCAGCTTTTTCCTAGCGGGGGAAAGTCGGCGCACAGATACGCAGTATTTT	CASSFFLAGESRRTDTQYF
TRBD1	.	TRBV29-1	17	TRBJ1-3	TGCAGCGTCAGAGGGACAGGGGAGGCAAACTCTGGAAACACCATATATTTT	CSVRGTGEANSGNTIYF
TRBD1	.	TRBV15	13	TRBJ1-2	TGTGCCACCAGCAGGCAGGGGGCAGATGGCTACACCTTC	CATSRQGADGYTF
TRBD2	.	TRBV11-3	16	TRBJ2-1	TGTGCCAGCAGCTTAGATGCAGCGGGAGCCCTCAATGAGCAGTTCTTC	CASSLDAAGALNEQFF
TRBD1	once	TRBV4-3	14	TRBJ1-2	TGCGCCAGCAGCCAAGGGCCAGGGACAGGAGGCTACACCTTC	CASSQGPGTGGYTF
.	once	TRBV15	15	TRBJ1-5	TGTGCCACCAGCGTGGAGAACTATAGCAATCAGCCCCAGCATTTT	CATSVENYSNQPQHF
.	.	TRBV19	16	TRBJ1-5	TGTGCCAGTAGTATCCCGGACTCGGTTAGCAATCAGCCCCAGCATTTT	CASSIPDSVSNQPQHF
.	.	TRBV27	11	TRBJ2-7	TGTGCCAGCAGTTTATCGGGGGCGCAGTACTTC	CASSLSGAQYF
.	.	TRBV9	14	TRBJ2-7	TGTGCCAGCAGCGATGAGCAGGGGGGATACGAGCAGTACTTC	CASSDEQGGYEQYF
TRBD1	.	TRBV18	15	TRBJ2-7	TGTGCCAGCTCAATTGGGACAGGGGGGACCTACGAGCAGTACTTC	CASSIGTGGTYEQYF
TRBD1	.	TRBV7-3	14	TRBJ1-1	TGTGCCAGCAGCTCCGGACAGGGCATAGCTGAAGCTTTCTTT	CASSSGQGIAEAFF
.	.	TRBV19	14	TRBJ1-1	TGTGCCAGTAGTTTCGGGGGGGACCACACTGAAGCTTTCTTT	CASSFGGDHTEAFF
TRBD2	.	TRBV7-9	16	TRBJ2-2	TGTGCCAGCAGCTTTGGCGCGGGAGGGCCGGGCGGGGAGCTGTTTTTT	CASSFGAGGPGGELFF
TRBD1	once	TRBV19	14	TRBJ2-7	TGTGCCAGTAGTCACCGGGACAGGGCCTACGAGCAGTACTTC	CASSHRDRAYEQYF
TRBD1	.	TRBV5-6	12	TRBJ1-1	TGTGCCAGCAGCCCGGGGACAGTGGAAGCTTTCTTT	CASSPGTVEAFF
.	.	TRBV19	11	TRBJ1-1	TGTGCCAGTAGTTTGAGGACTGAAGCTTTCTTT	CASSLRTEAFF
TRBD1	.	TRBV10-1	15	TRBJ1-3	TGCGCCAGCAAGGGCACAGGGGCCTCTGGAAACACCATATATTTT	CASKGTGASGNTIYF
TRBD1	.	TRBV9	14	TRBJ1-1	TGTGCCAGCAGCGTAGTAGGACAGGGTGTTGAAGCTTTCTTT	CASSVVGQGVEAFF
TRBD1	.	TRBV13	15	TRBJ1-1	TGTGCCAGCAGCGGGAAGGGGGCTTCGTACACTGAAGCTTTCTTT	CASSGKGASYTEAFF